This T cell receptor beta chain was recovered during a study of PD-1 blockade in classical Hodgkin lymphoma. Study-wide results and limits: At C4D1, TCR diversity had climbed significantly for CD4+ cells, though not for CD8+ cells. Nivolumab initiation under 1 year post-ASCT meant exclusion. Prior to therapy, complete responders displayed diversity much like that of newly diagnosed patients. It was reported that newly diagnosed patients had less baseline TCR diversity than healthy donors.

This clone was seen a few times. No antigen is known for it. Repertoires were generated with immunoSEQ multiplex PCR, while TCRdb's copy carries only in-frame clones and drops some. This sample has about 20,000 clones, with 60% to 75% found just once. Time point indicated: cycle 4 day 1 (C4D1), after six to seven weeks of nivolumab. Every patient was affected by relapse after autologous stem cell transplantation, while exposure to brentuximab vedotin was not uniform. CDR1 and CDR2 (germline): MNHEY, SMNVEV (reference sequence). Trimming removed 5 bases from V and 1 base from J; junction bases left unmatched: 5. This CDR3 has 15 amino acids.

The TCR originated in a human donor with classical Hodgkin lymphoma. Sequenced here: peripheral blood mononuclear cells (PBMCs), sampled before the fourth cycle of nivolumab. The chain recombines TRBV27 with TRBJ2-3, with 8 positions matching TRBD1. CDR3 in amino acids: CASSLATGGTDTQYF. CDR3 sequence (DNA): TGTGCCAGCAGTCTCGCGACAGGGGGCACAGATACGCAGTATTTT.